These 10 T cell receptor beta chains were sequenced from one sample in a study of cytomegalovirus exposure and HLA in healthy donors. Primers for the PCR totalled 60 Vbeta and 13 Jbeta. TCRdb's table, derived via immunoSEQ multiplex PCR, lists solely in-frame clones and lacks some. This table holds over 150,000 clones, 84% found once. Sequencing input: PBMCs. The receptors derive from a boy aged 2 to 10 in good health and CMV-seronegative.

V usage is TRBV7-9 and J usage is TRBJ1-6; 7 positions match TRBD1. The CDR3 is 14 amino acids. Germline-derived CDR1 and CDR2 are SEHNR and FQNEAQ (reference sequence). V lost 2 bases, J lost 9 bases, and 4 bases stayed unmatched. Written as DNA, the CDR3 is TGTGCCAGCAGCTTACTCAGGGGGGCTTCACCCCTCCACTTT. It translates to CASSLLRGASPLHF.

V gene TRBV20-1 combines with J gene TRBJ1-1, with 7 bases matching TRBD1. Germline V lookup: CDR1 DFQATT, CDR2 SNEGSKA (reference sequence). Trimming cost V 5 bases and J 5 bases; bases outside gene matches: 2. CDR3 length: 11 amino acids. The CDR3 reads CSAPGGTEAFF. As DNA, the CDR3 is TGCAGTGCTCCAGGGGGGACTGAAGCTTTCTTT.

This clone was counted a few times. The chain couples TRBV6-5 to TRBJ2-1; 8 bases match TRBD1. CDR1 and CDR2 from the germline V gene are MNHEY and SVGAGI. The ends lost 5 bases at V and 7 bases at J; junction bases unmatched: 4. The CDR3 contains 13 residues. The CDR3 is CASSRTGRNEQFF. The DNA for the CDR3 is TGTGCCAGCAGTCGGACAGGGCGGAATGAGCAGTTCTTC.

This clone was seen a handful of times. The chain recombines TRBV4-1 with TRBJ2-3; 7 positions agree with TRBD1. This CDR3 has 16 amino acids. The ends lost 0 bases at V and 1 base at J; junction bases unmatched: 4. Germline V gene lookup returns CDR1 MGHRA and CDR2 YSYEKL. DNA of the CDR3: TGCGCCAGCAGCCAAGAATCAACAGGGGGCACAGATACGCAGTATTTT. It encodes CASSQESTGGTDTQYF.

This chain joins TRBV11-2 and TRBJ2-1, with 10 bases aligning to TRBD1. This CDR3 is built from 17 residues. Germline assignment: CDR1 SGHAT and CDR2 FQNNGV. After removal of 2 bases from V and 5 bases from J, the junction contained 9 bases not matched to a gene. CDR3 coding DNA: TGTGCCAGCAGCTTACTTCACCGGGACAGGGGACACAATGAGCAGTTCTTC. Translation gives CASSLLHRDRGHNEQFF.

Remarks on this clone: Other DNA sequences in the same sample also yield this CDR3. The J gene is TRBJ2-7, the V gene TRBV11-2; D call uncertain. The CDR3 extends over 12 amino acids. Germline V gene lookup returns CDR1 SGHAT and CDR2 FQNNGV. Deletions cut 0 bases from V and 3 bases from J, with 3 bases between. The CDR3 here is CASSLDSYEQYF. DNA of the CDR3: TGTGCCAGCAGCTTAGACAGCTACGAGCAGTACTTC.

CDR3 DNA: TGTGCCAGCAGCCCAGGGGTCATGAACACTGAAGCTTTCTTT. This translates into CASSPGVMNTEAFF. J is TRBJ1-1 and V is TRBV7-8, with D possibly being TRBD1 (6 bases). The V gene lost 5 bases and the J gene lost 0 bases, with 10 bases spanning the gap. This CDR3 is built from 14 residues. Germline loops: CDR1 SGHVS, CDR2 FQNEAQ.

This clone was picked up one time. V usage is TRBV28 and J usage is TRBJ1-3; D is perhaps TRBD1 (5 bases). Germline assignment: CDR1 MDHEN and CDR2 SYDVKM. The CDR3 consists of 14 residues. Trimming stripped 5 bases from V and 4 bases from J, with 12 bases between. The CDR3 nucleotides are TGTGCCAGCAGTCACAGGAATCGGGGAAACACCATATATTTT. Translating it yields CASSHRNRGNTIYF.

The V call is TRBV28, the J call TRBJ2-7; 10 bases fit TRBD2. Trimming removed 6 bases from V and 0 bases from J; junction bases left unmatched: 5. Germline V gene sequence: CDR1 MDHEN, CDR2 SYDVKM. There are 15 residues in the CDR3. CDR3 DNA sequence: TGTGCCAGCAGGAGGCCTAGCGGGAGCTCCTACGAGCAGTACTTC. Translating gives CASRRPSGSSYEQYF.

The CDR3 sequence: CASSPTPGQGASLVYGYTF. CDR3 nucleotides: TGTGCCAGCAGCCCCACCCCGGGACAGGGGGCGAGCTTAGTCTATGGCTACACCTTC. The chain recombines TRBV16 with TRBJ1-2, with TRBD1 identical over 12 bases. With 4 bases clipped from V and 4 bases from J, the junction kept 16 bases outside the gene matches. This CDR3 has 19 amino acids. Germline CDR1 and CDR2: KGHSY and FQNENV.